This is a list of T cell receptor beta chains from one sample in a study of tumor and adjacent non-tumor tissue in lung cancer. Each CDR3 protein gets one entry after TCRdb re-called the multiplex PCR reads with MiXCR. In the table there are more than 75,000 distinct CDR3 sequences, nearly 70% of which are singletons. Input material: lung tumor tissue. These receptors all stem from a woman between 65 and 79 years old with non-small cell lung cancer. Each CDR3 is given with its conserved first and last residue. Fields, in order: D gene, V gene, J gene, clone size, CDR3 protein, CDR3 DNA. A D gene is named only where the DNA matches it firmly. The size entry is marked missing in some rows and otherwise reads once, few, many or a size class.

NA	TRBV12-3/TRBV12-4	TRBJ1-5	NA	CGSSFIMVQTGNQPQHF	TGTGGCAGCAGTTTTATTATGGTTCAGACGGGCAATCAGCCCCAGCATTTT
NA	TRBV7-9	TRBJ1-6	NA	CASNTVGGAADSPLHF	TGTGCCAGCAACACAGTGGGGGGGGCGGCGGATTCACCCCTCCACTTT
NA	TRBV6-2/TRBV6-3	TRBJ2-1	NA	CASRVGLSSYNGQFF	TGTGCCAGCAGGGTCGGATTATCTTCCTACAATGGGCAGTTCTTC
NA	TRBV5-5	TRBJ1-5	NA	CASNPWSSNQPQHF	TGTGCCAGCAACCCTTGGTCTAGCAACCAGCCCCAGCATTTT
TRBD2	TRBV11-2	TRBJ2-7	NA	CASSLDALAGGHEQYF	TGTGCCAGCAGCTTAGATGCTCTAGCGGGAGGCCACGAACAGTACTTC
NA	TRBV29-1	TRBJ2-1	NA	CSVDERHAYKVQFF	TGCAGCGTTGACGAGCGGCATGCCTACAAAGTGCAATTCTTC
NA	TRBV30	TRBJ2-2	many	CAWRVRQVFTGELFF	TGTGCCTGGAGAGTTCGACAGGTTTTCACCGGGGAGCTGTTTTTT
NA	TRBV6-5	TRBJ1-3	once	CASGRDTCGNTTYF	TGTGCCAGCGGGCGGGACACCTGTGGAAACACCACATATTTT
NA	TRBV4-2	TRBJ2-1	once	CASSQTAGDDNEQFF	TGTGCCAGCAGCCAAACGGCAGGCGATGACAATGAGCAGTTCTTC
TRBD1	TRBV11-1	TRBJ1-5	NA	CASITGTGAHQPQHF	TGTGCCAGTATCACAGGGACAGGGGCCCATCAGCCCCAGCATTTT
NA	TRBV6-1	TRBJ2-7	NA	CASSDRNTHEQYF	TGTGCCAGTAGTGACCGAAACACCCACGAGCAGTACTTC
TRBD2	TRBV9	TRBJ2-7	once	CASSLTGGGWQYF	TGTGCCAGCAGCCTCACGGGGGGGGGCTGGCAGTACTTC
NA	TRBV28	TRBJ2-2	many	CASSTGVGGTGELFF	TGTGCCAGCAGCACAGGAGTCGGGGGCACCGGGGAGCTGTTTTTT
TRBD2	TRBV28	TRBJ2-1	many	CASSGGSGRESSYNEQFF	TGTGCCAGCAGTGGGGGTAGCGGGAGGGAGAGCTCCTACAATGAGCAGTTCTTC
NA	TRBV12-3/TRBV12-4	TRBJ2-2	many	CASSPNAGTGELFF	TGTGCCAGCAGCCCCAATGCAGGGACCGGGGAGCTGTTTTTT
TRBD1	TRBV6-5	TRBJ2-3	NA	CVSSLGTGMADTQYF	TGTGTCAGCAGCCTCGGGACAGGGATGGCAGATACGCAGTATTTT
NA	TRBV29-1	TRBJ1-2	NA	CNVRRPEGDGYTF	TGCAACGTGCGACGTCCGGAAGGGGATGGCTACACCTTC
NA	TRBV5-5	TRBJ2-5	many	CASSPRNRGLVQETQYF	TGTGCCAGCAGCCCCCGGAACAGGGGACTCGTTCAAGAGACCCAGTACTTC
NA	TRBV6-5	TRBJ2-3	NA	CVSSYRGGHSTDTQYF	TGTGTCAGCAGTTACCGAGGCGGACATAGCACAGATACGCAGTATTTT
NA	TRBV6-9	TRBJ2-7	NA	CDSSYSGQSYDQYF	TGTGACAGCAGTTATTCCGGACAGTCCTACGATCAGTACTTC
NA	TRBV6-1	TRBJ2-3	once	CACREARGPQRSDTQYF	TGTGCCTGCAGAGAAGCCCGGGGACCTCAAAGATCAGATACGCAGTATTTT
NA	TRBV6-1	TRBJ2-2	many	CASRENTGELFF	TGTGCCAGCAGGGAGAACACCGGGGAGCTGTTTTTT